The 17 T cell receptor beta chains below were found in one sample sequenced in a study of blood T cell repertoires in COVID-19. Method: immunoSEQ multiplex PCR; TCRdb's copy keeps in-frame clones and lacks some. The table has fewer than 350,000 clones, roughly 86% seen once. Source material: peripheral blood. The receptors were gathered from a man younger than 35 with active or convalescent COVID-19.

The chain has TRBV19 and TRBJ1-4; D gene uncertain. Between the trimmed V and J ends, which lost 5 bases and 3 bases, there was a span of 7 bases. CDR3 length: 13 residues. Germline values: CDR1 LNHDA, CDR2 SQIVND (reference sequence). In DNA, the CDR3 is TGTGCCAGTAGTTCCGGGGCTAATGAAAAACTGTTTTTT. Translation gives CASSSGANEKLFF.

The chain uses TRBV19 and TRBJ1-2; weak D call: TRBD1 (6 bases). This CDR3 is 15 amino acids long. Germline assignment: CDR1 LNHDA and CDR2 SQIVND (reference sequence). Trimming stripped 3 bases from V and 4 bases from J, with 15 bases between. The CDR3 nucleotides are TGTGCCAGTAGTATCAAATCGGACAGTCCCTATGGCTACACCTTC. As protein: CASSIKSDSPYGYTF.

Here the CDR3 reads CASSQVRFNTIYF. In DNA form, the CDR3 reads TGTGCCAGCAGCCAAGTCCGGTTCAACACCATATATTTT. The chain is built from TRBV14 and TRBJ1-3, with D hard to call. In germline, CDR1 is SGHDN, CDR2 FVKESK. V shed 1 base and J shed 7 bases, with 8 bases lying between them. The CDR3 totals 13 residues.

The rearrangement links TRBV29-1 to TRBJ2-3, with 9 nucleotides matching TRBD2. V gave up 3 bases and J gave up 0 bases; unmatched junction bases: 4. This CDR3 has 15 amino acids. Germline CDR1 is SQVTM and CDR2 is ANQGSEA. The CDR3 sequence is CSVESSGASTDTQYF. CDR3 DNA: TGCAGCGTTGAGTCTAGCGGGGCAAGCACAGATACGCAGTATTTT.

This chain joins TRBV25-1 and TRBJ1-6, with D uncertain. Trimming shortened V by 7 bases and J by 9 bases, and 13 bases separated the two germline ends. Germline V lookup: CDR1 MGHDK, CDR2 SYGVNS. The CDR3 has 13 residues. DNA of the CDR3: TGTGCCAGCACGCGTGAGGTGGGTTCACCCCTCCACTTT. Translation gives CASTREVGSPLHF. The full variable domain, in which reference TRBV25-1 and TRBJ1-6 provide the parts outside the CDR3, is EADIYQTPRYLVIGTGKKITLECSQTMGHDKMYWYQQDPGMELHLIHYSYGVNSTEKGDLSSESTVSRIRTEHFPLTLESARPSHTSQYLCASTREVGSPLHFGNGTRLTVT.

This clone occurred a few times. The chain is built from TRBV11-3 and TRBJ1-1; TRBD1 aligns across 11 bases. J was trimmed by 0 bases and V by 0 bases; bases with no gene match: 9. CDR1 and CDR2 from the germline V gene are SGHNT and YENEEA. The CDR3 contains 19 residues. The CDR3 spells CASSLDFGDRGLMNTEAFF. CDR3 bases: TGTGCCAGCAGCTTAGATTTTGGGGACAGGGGGTTAATGAACACTGAAGCTTTCTTT.

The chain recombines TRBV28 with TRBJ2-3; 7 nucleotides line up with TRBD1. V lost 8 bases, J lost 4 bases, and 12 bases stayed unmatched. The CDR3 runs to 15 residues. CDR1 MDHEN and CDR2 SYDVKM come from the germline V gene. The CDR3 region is CASRSGTVSSDTQYF. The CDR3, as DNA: TGTGCCAGCCGCTCAGGGACAGTATCCTCAGATACGCAGTATTTT.

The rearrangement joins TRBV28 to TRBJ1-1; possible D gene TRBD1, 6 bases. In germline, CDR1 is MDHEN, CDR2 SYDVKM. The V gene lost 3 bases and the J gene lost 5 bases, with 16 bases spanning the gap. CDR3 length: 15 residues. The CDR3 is CASSFPQQGSTEAFF. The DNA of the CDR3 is TGTGCCAGCAGTTTCCCCCAACAGGGTTCAACTGAAGCTTTCTTT.

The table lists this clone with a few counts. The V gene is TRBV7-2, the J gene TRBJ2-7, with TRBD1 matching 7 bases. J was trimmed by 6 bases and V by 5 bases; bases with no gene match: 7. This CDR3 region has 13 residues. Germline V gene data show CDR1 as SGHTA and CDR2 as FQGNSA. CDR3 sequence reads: CASSLGQVGEQYF. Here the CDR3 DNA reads TGTGCCAGCAGCCTCGGACAGGTGGGCGAGCAGTACTTC.

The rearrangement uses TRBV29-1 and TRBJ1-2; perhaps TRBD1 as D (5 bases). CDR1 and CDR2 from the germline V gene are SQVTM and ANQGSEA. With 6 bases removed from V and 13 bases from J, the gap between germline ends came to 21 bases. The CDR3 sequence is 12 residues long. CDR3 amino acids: CSVRGEGLVFTF. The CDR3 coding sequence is TGCAGCGTCCGAGGGGAGGGATTGGTCTTCACCTTC.

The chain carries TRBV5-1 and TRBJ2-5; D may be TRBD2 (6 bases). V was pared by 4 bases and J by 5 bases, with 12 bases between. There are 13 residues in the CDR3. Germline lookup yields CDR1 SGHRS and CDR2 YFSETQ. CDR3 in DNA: TGCGCCAGCAGCGGACCCCGGGGGGAGACCCAGTACTTC. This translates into CASSGPRGETQYF. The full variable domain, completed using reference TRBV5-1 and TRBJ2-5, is KAGVTQTPRYLIKTRGQQVTLSCSPISGHRSVSWYQQTPGQGLQFLFEYFSETQRNKGNFPGRFSGRQFSNSRSEMNVSTLELGDSALYLCASSGPRGETQYFGPGTRLLVL.

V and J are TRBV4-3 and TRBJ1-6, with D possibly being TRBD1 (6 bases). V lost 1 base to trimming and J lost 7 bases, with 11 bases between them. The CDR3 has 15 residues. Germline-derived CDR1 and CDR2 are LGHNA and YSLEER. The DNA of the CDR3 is TGCGCCAGCAGCCAAGGGTGGACAGTGAATTCACCCCTCCACTTT. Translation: CASSQGWTVNSPLHF.

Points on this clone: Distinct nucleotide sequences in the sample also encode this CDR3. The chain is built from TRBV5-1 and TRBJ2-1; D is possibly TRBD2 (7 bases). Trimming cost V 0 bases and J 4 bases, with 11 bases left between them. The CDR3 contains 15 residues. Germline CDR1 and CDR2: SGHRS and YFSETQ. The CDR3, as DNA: TGCGCCAGCAGCTTGGAGGGGGGGCCATACAATGAGCAGTTCTTC. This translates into CASSLEGGPYNEQFF.

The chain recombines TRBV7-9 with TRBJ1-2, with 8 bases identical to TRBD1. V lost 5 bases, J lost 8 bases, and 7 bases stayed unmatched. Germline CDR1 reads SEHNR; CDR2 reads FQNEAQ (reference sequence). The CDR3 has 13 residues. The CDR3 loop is CASSPGQGQGYTF. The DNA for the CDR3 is TGTGCCAGCAGCCCTGGACAGGGTCAGGGCTACACCTTC.

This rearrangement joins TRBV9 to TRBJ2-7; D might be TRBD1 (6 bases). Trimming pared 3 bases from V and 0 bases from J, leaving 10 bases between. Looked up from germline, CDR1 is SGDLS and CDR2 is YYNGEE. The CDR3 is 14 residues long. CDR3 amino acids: CASSEGGSSYEQYF. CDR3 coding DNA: TGTGCCAGCAGCGAAGGGGGAAGCTCCTACGAGCAGTACTTC.

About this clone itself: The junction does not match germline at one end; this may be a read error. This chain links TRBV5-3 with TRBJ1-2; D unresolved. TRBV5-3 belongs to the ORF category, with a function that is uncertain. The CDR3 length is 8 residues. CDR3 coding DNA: TGTGCCAGAAGCTTGGTCATCTTC. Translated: CARSLVIF.

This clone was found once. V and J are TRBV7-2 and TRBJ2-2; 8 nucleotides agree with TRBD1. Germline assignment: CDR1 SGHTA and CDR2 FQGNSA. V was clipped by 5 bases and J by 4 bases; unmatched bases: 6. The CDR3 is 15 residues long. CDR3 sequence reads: CASSRQGASTGELFF. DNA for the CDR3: TGTGCCAGCAGCCGTCAGGGGGCCAGCACCGGGGAGCTGTTTTTT.